The next 30 T cell receptor beta chains were all read from a single sample in a study of identical twins' blood T cells (dated by TCRdb to the early 2010s). Library method: 5' RACE. Sequencing was performed on an Illumina Genome Analyzer IIx. The public reads were run again by TCRdb, first through fastp at Q25 and then through MiXCR, and only productive beta chains were kept. Each entry merges the rows of one CDR3 protein and shows their most common DNA and genes. The sample records 350,000 to 400,000 distinct CDR3 sequences, about 28% of which are singletons. The ten largest make up roughly 5.5% of the sample. Sequencing was carried out using PBMCs. The receptors derive from a woman aged 18 to 50 in good health.

This clonotype was counted at least ten times. The genes are TRBV13 and TRBJ1-6; D remains unclear. With 5 bases removed from V and 6 bases from J, the gap between germline ends came to 11 bases. The CDR3 runs 14 residues. Germline lookup yields CDR1 PRHDT and CDR2 FYEKMQ (reference sequence). The CDR3 nucleotides are TGTGCCAGCAGCCCGTTGACGGTTAATTCACCCCTCCACTTT. Residues: CASSPLTVNSPLHF.

In this sample, this clonotype turned up a few times. This rearrangement joins TRBV19 to TRBJ1-5; D perhaps matches TRBD1 (5 bases). Per the germline V gene, CDR1 is LNHDA and CDR2 is SQIVND (reference sequence). V shed 5 bases and J shed 1 base, with 15 bases lying between them. The CDR3 loop spans 16 amino acids. The CDR3 sequence: CASSVRGSLSNQPQHF. DNA of the CDR3: TGTGCCAGTAGTGTTCGGGGGTCCCTAAGCAATCAGCCCCAGCATTTT. Full variable domain (missing parts from reference TRBV19 and TRBJ1-5): DGGITQSPKYLFRKEGQNVTLSCEQNLNHDAMYWYRQDPGQGLRLIYYSQIVNDFQKGDIAEGYSVSREKKESFPLTVTSAQKNPTAFYLCASSVRGSLSNQPQHFGDGTRLSIL.

The sample holds a few counts of this clonotype. This chain's CDR3 is CASSDRQGGENEQFF. CDR3 bases: TGTGCCAGCAGTGATCGACAGGGTGGGGAAAATGAGCAGTTCTTC. The rearrangement joins TRBV6-1 to TRBJ2-1, with 7 positions matching TRBD1. This CDR3 is 15 amino acids long. Germline V gene sequence: CDR1 MNHNS, CDR2 SASEGT. V dropped 3 bases and J dropped 7; count of bases not matched to a gene: 9.

This clonotype was detected only once. Germline is not matched at one junction end, which may reflect a read error. The rearrangement links TRBV5-1 to TRBJ1-2, with TRBD1 as a possible D gene (5 bases). The CDR3 contains 14 residues. The germline V gene has CDR1 SGHRS and CDR2 YFSETQ. CDR3 protein: CAGSLGHGNYGYTF. The CDR3 DNA follows: TGCGCCGGCAGCTTGGGGCACGGAAACTATGGCTACACCTTC.

This clonotype was seen a handful of times. This chain links TRBV7-4 with TRBJ1-5; D gene ambiguous. The CDR3 spans 10 residues. CDR1 is SGHVT and CDR2 is SQSDAQ in the germline V gene. Trimming removed 11 bases at V and 3 bases at J, with 5 bases between. CDR3 amino acids: CAPTNQPQHF. DNA of the CDR3: TGTGCCCCAACCAATCAGCCCCAGCATTTT.

The rearrangement uses TRBV5-6 and TRBJ1-1; no clear D. Germline V lookup: CDR1 SGHDT, CDR2 YYEEEE. With 2 bases removed from V and 1 base from J, the gap between germline ends came to 9 bases. The CDR3 contains 14 residues. CDR3 DNA sequence: TGTGCCAGCAGCTTACGGGGTAAGAACACTGAAGCTTTCTTT. It codes for CASSLRGKNTEAFF.

For this clonotype: A read error is possible here, since a much larger clone lies one base away. The chain links TRBV14 to TRBJ1-4; 7 bases fit TRBD1. There are 13 residues in the CDR3. Germline CDR1 reads SGHDN; CDR2 reads FVKESK. DNA for the CDR3: TGTGCCGGCAGCCAAGGGGGCCGTGAAAAACTGTTTTTT. As protein: CAGSQGGREKLFF.

The chain is built from TRBV25-1 and TRBJ1-1; no clear D. Trimming left V 7 bases short and J 3 bases short, with 9 bases between. This CDR3 spans 12 amino acids. Germline CDR1 and CDR2: MGHDK and SYGVNS. This chain's CDR3 is CASTDVYTEAFF. CDR3 DNA sequence: TGTGCCAGCACCGACGTTTACACTGAAGCTTTCTTT.

This chain uses TRBV23-1 with TRBJ2-1; D remains unclear. TRBV23-1 is marked as an open reading frame, function uncertain. V was trimmed by 0 bases and J by 7 bases, leaving 7 bases between them. The CDR3 totals 13 residues. CDR3 amino acids: CASSQSWGNEQFF. The CDR3 nucleotides read TGCGCCAGCAGTCAATCATGGGGTAATGAGCAGTTCTTC.

The chain uses TRBV2 and TRBJ2-2; D call uncertain. Germline V CDR1 and CDR2: SNHLY, FYNNEI. Trimming pared 4 bases from V and 5 bases from J, leaving 5 bases between. This CDR3 region has 12 residues. The CDR3 protein is CASSVATGELFF. CDR3 sequence (DNA): TGTGCCAGCAGTGTTGCAACCGGGGAGCTGTTTTTT.

In its sample, this clonotype was seen many times. The rearrangement links TRBV7-9 to TRBJ2-1, with TRBD2 as a possible D gene (6 bases). The CDR3 sequence is 15 residues long. V was pared by 4 bases and J by 7 bases, with 17 bases between. CDR1 SEHNR and CDR2 FQNEAQ come from the germline V gene (reference sequence). The CDR3 spells CASSSSVPGVNEQFF. For the CDR3, the DNA is TGTGCCAGCAGCTCATCCGTACCGGGGGTGAATGAGCAGTTCTTC.

This clonotype appeared a few times. The gene calls are TRBV20-1 and TRBJ1-2; the D gene is possibly TRBD1 (5 bases). V lost 6 bases to trimming and J lost 7 bases, with 18 bases between them. Per germline, CDR1 DFQATT and CDR2 SNEGSKA (reference sequence). The length of the CDR3 is 13 residues. CDR3 in DNA: TGCAGTGCAAAAACTCAGGGCGGCGGTGGCTACACCTTC. Amino acid sequence: CSAKTQGGGGYTF.

The genes are TRBV6-6 and TRBJ1-5; weak D call: TRBD1 (6 bases). Trimming took off 4 bases at V and 4 bases at J, with 11 bases between the two ends. Per the germline V gene, CDR1 is MNHNY and CDR2 is SVGAGI (reference sequence). The CDR3 contains 14 residues. The CDR3 nucleotides are TGTGCCAGCAGTTCGGGGGGGGCTAATCAGCCCCAGCATTTT. It encodes CASSSGGANQPQHF.

This chain connects TRBV28 to TRBJ1-2; D uncertain. CDR1 is MDHEN and CDR2 is SYDVKM in the germline V gene. The CDR3 runs 13 residues. With 4 bases removed from V and 6 bases from J, the gap between germline ends came to 12 bases. CDR3 bases: TGTGCCAGCAGTTCCCCCCCGGGAGATGGCTACACCTTC. This encodes CASSSPPGDGYTF.

This clonotype appeared a few times. V and J are TRBV10-3 and TRBJ2-1; tentatively, D is TRBD2 (6 bases). V lost 3 bases and J lost 8, with 14 bases in between. The CDR3 is 14 amino acids. In germline, CDR1 is ENHRY, CDR2 SYGVKD. The CDR3 nucleotides read TGTGCCATCAGTGACCTACGCGGGGCAGATGAGCAGTTCTTC. Protein sequence: CAISDLRGADEQFF.

The chain has TRBV15 and TRBJ1-5, with D hard to call. The CDR3 is 13 amino acids. Trimming stripped 6 bases from V and 2 bases from J, with 8 bases between. In germline, CDR1 is LNHNV, CDR2 YYDKDF (reference sequence). In DNA form, the CDR3 reads TGTGCCACCAGTGGGCAGGGCAATCAGCCCCAGCATTTT. Its translation: CATSGQGNQPQHF.

The chain has TRBV14 and TRBJ1-2; TRBD1 matches at 10 bases. After removal of 0 bases from V and 4 bases from J, the junction contained 14 bases not matched to a gene. Germline V lookup: CDR1 SGHDN, CDR2 FVKESK. This CDR3 comprises 19 residues. The CDR3 is CASSQEYETGGNVPYGYTF. In nucleotides, the CDR3 is TGTGCCAGCAGCCAAGAATACGAGACAGGGGGCAATGTTCCCTATGGCTACACCTTC.

This clonotype has a handful of counts. The chain links TRBV29-1 to TRBJ2-1, with 7 bases identical to TRBD2. Germline V gene lookup returns CDR1 SQVTM and CDR2 ANQGSEA. Germline trimming cut 4 bases from V and 9 bases from J; bases unmatched to any gene: 9. The CDR3 totals 13 residues. The CDR3 sequence is CSVGGTTWSEQFF. The CDR3 coding sequence is TGCAGCGTTGGGGGGACTACTTGGAGTGAGCAGTTCTTC.

This clonotype has more than one count but fewer than ten. V is TRBV6-2 or TRBV6-3 and J is TRBJ1-5, with a tentative D call TRBD1 (5 bases). Germline loops: CDR1 MNHEY, CDR2 SVGEGT. V lost 5 bases and J 5 bases, leaving 10 bases between the germline ends. The CDR3 spans 13 residues. The CDR3 DNA is TGTGCCAGCAGTCCCGACAGATATCAGCCCCAGCATTTT. Translating gives CASSPDRYQPQHF.

The chain recombines TRBV7-2 with TRBJ1-4; no firm D call. Trimming pared 4 bases from V and 14 bases from J, leaving 17 bases between. The CDR3 is 13 amino acids. Germline V gene lookup returns CDR1 SGHTA and CDR2 FQGNSA. This CDR3 is CASSSDRRSRLFF. In DNA, the CDR3 is TGTGCCAGCAGCTCCGACCGGAGGTCTCGCCTGTTTTTT.

V and J are TRBV27 and TRBJ1-2; no clear D gene. The germline CDR1 and CDR2 sequences are MNHEY and SMNVEV (reference sequence). The CDR3 consists of 13 residues. Deletions cut 3 bases from V and 5 bases from J, with 10 bases between. The CDR3 DNA sequence: TGTGCCAGCAGTTTGGGCAGCTCTTATGGCTACACCTTC. Amino acid sequence: CASSLGSSYGYTF.

This clonotype was counted only a few times. V is TRBV6-5 and J is TRBJ2-3, with 11 bases fitting TRBD2. The CDR3 has 16 residues. V was clipped by 2 bases and J by 3 bases; unmatched bases: 4. Per germline, CDR1 MNHEY and CDR2 SVGAGI. CDR3 amino acids: CASSYLSSGRTDTQYF. CDR3 bases: TGTGCCAGCAGTTACCTCTCTAGCGGGAGGACAGATACGCAGTATTTT.

This clonotype has more than one count but fewer than ten. V and J are TRBV20-1 and TRBJ1-2; the D gene is possibly TRBD1 (5 bases). The CDR3 covers 13 residues. CDR1 and CDR2 (germline): DFQATT, SNEGSKA (reference sequence). V was shortened by 1 base and J by 6 bases, with 12 bases between the two germline ends. CDR3 nucleotides: TGCAGTGCTAGAGGGGGGACGTATAATGGCTACACCTTC. Its translation is CSARGGTYNGYTF.

This clonotype was detected a few times. The V call is TRBV9, the J call TRBJ2-3, with 9 nucleotides matching TRBD2. The length of the CDR3 is 14 residues. The V segment lost 1 base and the J segment 6 bases; nucleotides outside the gene matches: 3. The germline gives CDR1 SGDLS, CDR2 YYNGEE. The DNA of the CDR3 is TGTGCCAGCAGCGTACAGGCGGGAGGGGATACGCAGTATTTT. Protein: CASSVQAGGDTQYF. The variable domain in full, completed from reference TRBV9 and TRBJ2-3, reads DSGVTQTPKHLITATGQRVTLRCSPRSGDLSVYWYQQSLDQGLQFLIQYYNGEERAKGNILERFSAQQFPDLHSELNLSSLELGDSALYFCASSVQAGGDTQYFGPGTRLTVL.

The sample holds a few counts of this clonotype. This may arise from a read error, as a much more abundant clone is one base away. The chain employs TRBV11-3 and TRBJ2-1; 8 bases fit TRBD2. CDR3 length: 15 residues. Per the germline V gene, CDR1 is SGHNT and CDR2 is YENEEA. This CDR3 reads CAISLAAGDYNEQFF. CDR3 in DNA: TGTGCCATCAGCTTAGCAGCGGGGGATTACAATGAGCAGTTCTTC.

This clonotype was counted many times. The CDR3 here is CSVEGQPNTEAFF. The CDR3 bases are TGCAGCGTTGAAGGACAGCCGAACACTGAAGCTTTCTTT. The chain uses TRBV29-1 and TRBJ1-1; the D gene is possibly TRBD1 (5 bases). Trimming removed 1 base from V and 1 base from J, with 7 bases in between. This CDR3 is 13 amino acids long. Germline CDR1 is SQVTM and CDR2 is ANQGSEA.

A few counts support this clonotype. The chain carries TRBV12-3 or TRBV12-4 and TRBJ1-5; D call uncertain. This CDR3 region has 13 residues. V shed 4 bases and J shed 5 bases, with 9 bases lying between them. CDR3 DNA: TGTGCCAGCAGTTCAGGTTTGTATCAGCCCCAGCATTTT. Translating gives CASSSGLYQPQHF.

This clonotype has ten or more counts. The chain employs TRBV25-1 and TRBJ1-1; no definite D call. Trimming shortened V by 6 bases and J by 0 bases, and 8 bases separated the two germline ends. CDR1 is MGHDK and CDR2 is SYGVNS in the germline V gene. This CDR3 has 13 residues. CDR3 sequence (DNA): TGTGCCAGCAGAGATCCGCTGAACACTGAAGCTTTCTTT. This sequence encodes CASRDPLNTEAFF. The variable domain in full, with the rest retrieved from reference TRBV25-1 and TRBJ1-1, is EADIYQTPRYLVIGTGKKITLECSQTMGHDKMYWYQQDPGMELHLIHYSYGVNSTEKGDLSSESTVSRIRTEHFPLTLESARPSHTSQYLCASRDPLNTEAFFGQGTRLTVV.

This clonotype was observed a handful of times. This sequence joins TRBV10-3 and TRBJ2-5; the D is unclear. The germline V gene has CDR1 ENHRY and CDR2 SYGVKD. Trimming stripped 2 bases from V and 1 base from J, with 8 bases between. The CDR3 extends over 14 amino acids. The CDR3 DNA reads TGTGCCATCAGTGAGATTGTGGGCCAAGAGACCCAGTACTTC. This translates into CAISEIVGQETQYF.

The chain employs TRBV7-9 and TRBJ1-2; TRBD1 matches 7 bases. Germline V CDR1 and CDR2: SEHNR, FQNEAQ (reference sequence). With 4 bases clipped from V and 0 bases from J, the junction kept 8 bases outside the gene matches. The CDR3 contains 16 residues. The DNA for the CDR3 is TGTGCCAGCAGCTATCTTACACAGGGGACTAACTATGGCTACACCTTC. Translated: CASSYLTQGTNYGYTF.